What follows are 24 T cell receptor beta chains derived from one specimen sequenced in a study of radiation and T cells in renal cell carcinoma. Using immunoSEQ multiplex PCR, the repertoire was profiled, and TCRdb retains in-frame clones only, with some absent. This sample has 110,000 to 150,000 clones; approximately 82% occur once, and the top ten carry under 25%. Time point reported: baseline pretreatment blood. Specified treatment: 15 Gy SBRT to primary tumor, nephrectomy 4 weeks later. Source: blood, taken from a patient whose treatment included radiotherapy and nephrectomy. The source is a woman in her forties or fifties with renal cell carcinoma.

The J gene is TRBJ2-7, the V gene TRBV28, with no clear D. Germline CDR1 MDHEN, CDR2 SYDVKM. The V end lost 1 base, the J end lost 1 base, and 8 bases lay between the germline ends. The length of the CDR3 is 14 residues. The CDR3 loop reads CASSLSDPSYEQYF. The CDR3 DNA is TGTGCCAGCAGTTTATCAGATCCGTCCTACGAGCAGTACTTC.

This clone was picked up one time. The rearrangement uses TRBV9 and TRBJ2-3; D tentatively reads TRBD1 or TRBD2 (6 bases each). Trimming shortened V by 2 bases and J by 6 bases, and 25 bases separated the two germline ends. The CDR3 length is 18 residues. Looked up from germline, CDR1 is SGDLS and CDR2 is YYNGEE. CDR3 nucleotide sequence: TGTGCCAGCAGCGTGGCCATAGGTTCTAGGGGGGAGGAGGATACGCAGTATTTT. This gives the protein CASSVAIGSRGEEDTQYF. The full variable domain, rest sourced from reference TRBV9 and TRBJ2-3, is DSGVTQTPKHLITATGQRVTLRCSPRSGDLSVYWYQQSLDQGLQFLIQYYNGEERAKGNILERFSAQQFPDLHSELNLSSLELGDSALYFCASSVAIGSRGEEDTQYFGPGTRLTVL.

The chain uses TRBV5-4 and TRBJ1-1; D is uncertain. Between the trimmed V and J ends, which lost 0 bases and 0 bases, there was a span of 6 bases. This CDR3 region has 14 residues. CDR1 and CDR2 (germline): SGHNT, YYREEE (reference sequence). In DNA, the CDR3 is TGTGCCAGCAGCTTGGCAGGAATGAACACTGAAGCTTTCTTT. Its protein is CASSLAGMNTEAFF.

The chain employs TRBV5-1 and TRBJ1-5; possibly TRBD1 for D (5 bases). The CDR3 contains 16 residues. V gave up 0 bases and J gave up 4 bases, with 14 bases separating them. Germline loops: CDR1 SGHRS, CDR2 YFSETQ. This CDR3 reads CASSLEGRDGNQPQHF. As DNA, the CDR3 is TGCGCCAGCAGCTTGGAAGGCAGGGACGGAAATCAGCCCCAGCATTTT.

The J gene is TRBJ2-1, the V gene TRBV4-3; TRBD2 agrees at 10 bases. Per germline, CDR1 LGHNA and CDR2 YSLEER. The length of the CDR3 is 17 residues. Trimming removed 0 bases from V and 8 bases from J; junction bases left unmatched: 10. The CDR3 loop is CASSQDIAGGLLDEQFF. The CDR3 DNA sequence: TGCGCCAGCAGCCAAGATATAGCGGGAGGCCTTTTGGATGAGCAGTTCTTC.

CDR3 sequence (DNA): TGTGCCAGCAGTTTAGGTAGTGGGAGAGGACCCGCCTACGAGCAGTACTTC. This gives the protein CASSLGSGRGPAYEQYF. This chain uses TRBV27 with TRBJ2-7; D possibly corresponds to TRBD2 (5 bases). Germline V gene sequence: CDR1 MNHEY, CDR2 SMNVEV (reference sequence). The CDR3 is 17 residues long. V was shortened by 2 bases and J by 2 bases, with 19 bases between the two germline ends.

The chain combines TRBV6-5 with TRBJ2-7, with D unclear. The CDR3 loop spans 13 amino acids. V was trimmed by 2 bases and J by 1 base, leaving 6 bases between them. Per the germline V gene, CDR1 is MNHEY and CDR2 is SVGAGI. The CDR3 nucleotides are TGTGCCAGCAGTTACCTACAGTCCTACGAGCAGTACTTC. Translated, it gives CASSYLQSYEQYF.

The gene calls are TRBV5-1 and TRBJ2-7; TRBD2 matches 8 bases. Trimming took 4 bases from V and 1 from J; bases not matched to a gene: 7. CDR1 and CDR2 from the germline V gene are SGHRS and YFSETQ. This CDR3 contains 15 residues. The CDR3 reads CASSVVGGRSYEQYF. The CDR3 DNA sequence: TGCGCCAGCAGCGTCGTGGGCGGGAGGTCCTACGAGCAGTACTTC. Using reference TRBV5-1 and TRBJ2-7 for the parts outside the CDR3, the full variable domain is KAGVTQTPRYLIKTRGQQVTLSCSPISGHRSVSWYQQTPGQGLQFLFEYFSETQRNKGNFPGRFSGRQFSNSRSEMNVSTLELGDSALYLCASSVVGGRSYEQYFGPGTRLTVT.

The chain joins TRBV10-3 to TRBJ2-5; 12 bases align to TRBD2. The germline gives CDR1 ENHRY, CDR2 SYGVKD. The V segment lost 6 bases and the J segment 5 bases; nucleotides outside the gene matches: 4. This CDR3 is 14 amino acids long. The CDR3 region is CAIRTSGGGETQYF. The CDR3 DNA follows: TGTGCCATCAGGACTAGCGGGGGTGGGGAGACCCAGTACTTC.

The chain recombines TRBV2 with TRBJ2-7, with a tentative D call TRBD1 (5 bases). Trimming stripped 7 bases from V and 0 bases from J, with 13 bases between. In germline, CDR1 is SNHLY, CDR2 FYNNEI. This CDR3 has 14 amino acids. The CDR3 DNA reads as TGTGCCAGCAACCCGACAGCAACCTCCTACGAGCAGTACTTC. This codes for CASNPTATSYEQYF.

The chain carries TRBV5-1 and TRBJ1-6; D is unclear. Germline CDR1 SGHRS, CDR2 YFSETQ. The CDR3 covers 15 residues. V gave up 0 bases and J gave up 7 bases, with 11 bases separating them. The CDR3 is CASSLAINRNSPLHF. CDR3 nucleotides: TGCGCCAGCAGCTTGGCCATCAATCGAAATTCACCCCTCCACTTT. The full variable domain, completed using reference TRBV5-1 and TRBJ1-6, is KAGVTQTPRYLIKTRGQQVTLSCSPISGHRSVSWYQQTPGQGLQFLFEYFSETQRNKGNFPGRFSGRQFSNSRSEMNVSTLELGDSALYLCASSLAINRNSPLHFGNGTRLTVT.

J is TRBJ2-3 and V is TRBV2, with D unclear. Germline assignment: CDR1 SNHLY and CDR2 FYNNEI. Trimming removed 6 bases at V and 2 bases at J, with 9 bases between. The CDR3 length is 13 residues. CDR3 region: CASRTLPTDTQYF. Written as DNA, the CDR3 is TGTGCCAGCAGGACCCTCCCCACAGATACGCAGTATTTT.

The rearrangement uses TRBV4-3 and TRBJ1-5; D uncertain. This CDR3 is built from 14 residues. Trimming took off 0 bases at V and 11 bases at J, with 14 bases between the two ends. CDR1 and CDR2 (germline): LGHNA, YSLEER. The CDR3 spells CASSQDRFLGAQHF. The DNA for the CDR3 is TGCGCCAGCAGCCAAGATAGATTCTTAGGAGCCCAGCATTTT.

CDR3 sequence reads: CASRPTSGGSYEQYF. CDR3 in DNA: TGTGCCAGCAGACCTACTAGCGGTGGCTCCTACGAGCAGTACTTC. The chain employs TRBV6-6 and TRBJ2-7; TRBD2 agrees at 8 bases. V lost 6 bases to trimming and J lost 0 bases; unmatched junction nucleotides: 7. CDR3 length equals 15 residues. Per germline, CDR1 MNHNY and CDR2 SVGAGI (reference sequence).

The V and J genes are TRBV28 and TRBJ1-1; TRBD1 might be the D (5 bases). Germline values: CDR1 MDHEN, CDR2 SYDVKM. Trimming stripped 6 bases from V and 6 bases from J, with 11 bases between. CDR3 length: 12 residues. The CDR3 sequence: CASSPAGAEAFF. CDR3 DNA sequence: TGTGCCAGCAGCCCAGCGGGGGCTGAAGCTTTCTTT. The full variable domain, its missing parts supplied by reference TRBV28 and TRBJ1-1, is DVKVTQSSRYLVKRTGEKVFLECVQDMDHENMFWYRQDPGLGLRLIYFSYDVKMKEKGDIPEGYSVSREKKERFSLILESASTNQTSMYLCASSPAGAEAFFGQGTRLTVV.

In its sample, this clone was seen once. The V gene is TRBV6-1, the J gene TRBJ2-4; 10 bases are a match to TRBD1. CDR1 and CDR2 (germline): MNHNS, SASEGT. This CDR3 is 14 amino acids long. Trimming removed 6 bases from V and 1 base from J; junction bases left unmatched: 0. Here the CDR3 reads CASRGQGAKNIQYF. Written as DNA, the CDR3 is TGTGCCAGCAGGGGACAGGGGGCCAAAAACATTCAGTACTTC.

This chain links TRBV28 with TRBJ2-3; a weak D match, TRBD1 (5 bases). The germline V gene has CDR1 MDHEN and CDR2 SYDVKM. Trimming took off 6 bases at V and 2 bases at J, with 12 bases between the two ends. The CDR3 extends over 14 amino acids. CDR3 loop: CASRDSLATDTQYF. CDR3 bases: TGTGCCAGCAGAGACAGTCTCGCCACAGATACGCAGTATTTT.

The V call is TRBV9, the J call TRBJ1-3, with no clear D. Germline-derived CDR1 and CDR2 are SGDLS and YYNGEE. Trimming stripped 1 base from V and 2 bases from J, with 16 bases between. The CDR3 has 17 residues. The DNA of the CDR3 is TGTGCCAGCAGCGTATACGGTGGGGTCTTGACTGGAAACACCATATATTTT. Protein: CASSVYGGVLTGNTIYF. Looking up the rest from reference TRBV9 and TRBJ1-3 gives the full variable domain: DSGVTQTPKHLITATGQRVTLRCSPRSGDLSVYWYQQSLDQGLQFLIQYYNGEERAKGNILERFSAQQFPDLHSELNLSSLELGDSALYFCASSVYGGVLTGNTIYFGEGSWLTVV.

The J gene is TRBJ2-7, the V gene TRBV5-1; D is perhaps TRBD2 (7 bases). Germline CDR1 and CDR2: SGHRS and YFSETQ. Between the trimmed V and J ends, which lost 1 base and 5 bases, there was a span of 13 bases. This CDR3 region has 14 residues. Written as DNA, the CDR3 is TGCGCCAGCAGCTTGCGGGGGGCATTCGACGAGCAGTACTTC. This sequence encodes CASSLRGAFDEQYF.

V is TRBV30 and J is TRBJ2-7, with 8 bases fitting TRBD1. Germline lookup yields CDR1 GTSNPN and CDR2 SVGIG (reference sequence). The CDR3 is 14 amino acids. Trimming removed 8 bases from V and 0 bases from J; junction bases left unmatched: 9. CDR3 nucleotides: TGTGCCCTGGACCAGGGACAGGACTCCTACGAGCAGTACTTC. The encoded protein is CALDQGQDSYEQYF.

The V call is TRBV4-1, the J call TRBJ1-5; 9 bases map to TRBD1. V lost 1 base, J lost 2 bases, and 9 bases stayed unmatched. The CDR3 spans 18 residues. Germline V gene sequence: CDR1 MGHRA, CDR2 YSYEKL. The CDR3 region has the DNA TGCGCCAGCAGCCAAGGATCCGACAGGGGGACGGGCAATCAGCCCCAGCATTTT. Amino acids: CASSQGSDRGTGNQPQHF.

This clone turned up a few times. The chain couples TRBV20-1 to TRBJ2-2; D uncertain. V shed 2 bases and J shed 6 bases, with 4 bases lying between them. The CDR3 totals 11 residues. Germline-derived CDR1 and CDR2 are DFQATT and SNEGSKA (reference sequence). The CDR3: CSARLSGELFF. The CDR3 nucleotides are TGCAGTGCTAGATTGTCCGGGGAGCTGTTTTTT.

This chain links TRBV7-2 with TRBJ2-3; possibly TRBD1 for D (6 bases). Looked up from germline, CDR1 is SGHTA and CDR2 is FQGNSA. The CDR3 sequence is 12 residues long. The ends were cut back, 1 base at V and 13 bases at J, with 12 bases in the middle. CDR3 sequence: CASSLGIAGEYF. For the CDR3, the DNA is TGTGCCAGCAGCTTAGGTATAGCAGGGGAGTATTTT. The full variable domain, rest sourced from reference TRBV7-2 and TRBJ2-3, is GAGVSQSPSNKVTEKGKDVELRCDPISGHTALYWYRQSLGQGLEFLIYFQGNSAPDKSGLPSDRFSAERTGGSVSTLTIQRTQQEDSAVYLCASSLGIAGEYFGPGTRLTVL.

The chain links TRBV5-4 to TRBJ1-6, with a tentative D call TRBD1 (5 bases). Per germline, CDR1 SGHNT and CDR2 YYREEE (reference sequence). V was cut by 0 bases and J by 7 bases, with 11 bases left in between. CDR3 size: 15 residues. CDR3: CASSLAMAGNSPLHF. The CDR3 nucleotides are TGTGCCAGCAGCTTGGCTATGGCAGGGAATTCACCCCTCCACTTT.